The rows below give T cell receptor beta chains drawn from one sample of a study of shared clonotypes between healthy human individuals. Clones were sequenced by immunoSEQ multiplex PCR, and TCRdb holds only the in-frame ones, with some missing. The repertoire holds about 1 million clones, with around 74% as singletons. The sample consisted of memory CD4+ T cells sorted from blood. The receptors originated from a young man in good health. The CDR3 runs from the conserved cysteine through the conserved F or W. A D gene is named only where the DNA matches it firmly. Clone size is stated in some rows and not others, as once, few, many or a class when expanded.

v_gene	abundance	j_gene	d_gene	CDR3aa	CDR3nt
TRBV6-1	-	TRBJ2-1	-	CASSEQPNNEQFF	TGTGCCAGCAGTGAACAGCCCAACAATGAGCAGTTCTTC
TRBV7-2	-	TRBJ2-1	TRBD2	CASSPGGAGVRNEQFF	TGTGCCAGCAGCCCCGGGGGAGCGGGAGTACGTAATGAGCAGTTCTTC
TRBV7-2	few	TRBJ1-1	-	CASSLDFRNTEAFF	TGTGCCAGCAGCTTAGACTTCCGCAACACTGAAGCTTTCTTT
TRBV10-1	-	TRBJ2-7	TRBD2	CASRVGLAGVVRPRVVSYEQYF	TGCGCCAGCAGAGTAGGACTAGCGGGAGTAGTACGGCCCCGGGTGGTCTCCTACGAGCAGTACTTC
TRBV2	-	TRBJ2-2	TRBD1	CASRATGQGRGELFF	TGTGCCAGCAGGGCCACCGGACAGGGGAGGGGGGAGCTGTTTTTT
TRBV9	-	TRBJ2-7	-	CASSVATGSTYEQYF	TGTGCCAGCAGCGTGGCAACAGGGTCCACCTACGAGCAGTACTTC
TRBV2	-	TRBJ2-2	-	CASSTQGRNTGELFF	TGTGCCAGCTCGACCCAGGGACGTAACACCGGGGAGCTGTTTTTT
TRBV9	-	TRBJ1-3	-	CASSVDAGSGLNTIYF	TGTGCCAGCAGCGTAGATGCCGGGTCAGGCTTAAACACCATATATTTT
TRBV19	-	TRBJ2-6	-	CATRRAGAASGANVLTF	TGTGCCACCCGGCGGGCAGGGGCCGCCTCTGGGGCCAACGTCCTGACTTTC
TRBV27	-	TRBJ2-7	-	CASSLWGGDYEQYF	TGTGCCAGCAGTTTATGGGGGGGCGACTACGAGCAGTACTTC
TRBV6-6	-	TRBJ2-1	TRBD2	CASSPQGLGYNEQFF	TGTGCCAGCAGTCCCCAGGGACTAGGTTACAATGAGCAGTTCTTC
TRBV29-1	-	TRBJ2-7	TRBD2	CSVNSGSYEQYF	TGCAGCGTAAATAGCGGGTCCTACGAGCAGTACTTC
TRBV30	-	TRBJ1-6	TRBD1	CAWSLVGRLRGQGSPLHF	TGTGCCTGGAGTCTAGTGGGGAGGCTCAGGGGGCAAGGTTCACCCCTCCACTTT
TRBV28	many	TRBJ2-7	-	CASTPRTAEQYF	TGTGCCAGCACCCCTCGGACCGCTGAGCAGTACTTC
TRBV7-9	-	TRBJ1-1	TRBD1	CASSRDRLDTEAFF	TGTGCCAGCAGCCGGGACAGGTTGGACACTGAAGCTTTCTTT
TRBV5-4	-	TRBJ1-1	-	CASSPGGGFGTEAFF	TGTGCCAGCAGCCCGGGAGGAGGGTTCGGAACTGAAGCTTTCTTT
TRBV29-1	few	TRBJ1-1	TRBD1	CSVEGAGGRTNTEAFF	TGCAGCGTTGAGGGAGCAGGGGGCAGGACGAACACTGAAGCTTTCTTT
TRBV18	-	TRBJ2-3	TRBD1	CASSPDRGGTDTQYF	TGTGCCAGCTCACCCGACAGGGGAGGTACAGATACGCAGTATTTT
TRBV30	-	TRBJ2-5	-	CAWSRGSGIILETQYF	TGTGCCTGGAGTCGGGGATCCGGTATTATATTAGAGACCCAGTACTTC
TRBV19	few	TRBJ1-5	TRBD1	CASSIDSQGGHQPQHF	TGTGCCAGTAGTATAGATAGCCAGGGGGGTCATCAGCCCCAGCATTTT
TRBV7-8	-	TRBJ2-7	TRBD2	CASSRTSLSYEQYF	TGTGCCAGCAGCCGGACTAGCCTCTCCTACGAGCAGTACTTC
TRBV30	-	TRBJ2-5	TRBD2	CAWSRGLAGYEQYF	TGTGCCTGGAGTAGGGGACTAGCGGGCTATGAGCAGTACTTC
TRBV4-3	-	TRBJ2-1	-	CASSQDIGGGSYNEQFF	TGCGCCAGCAGCCAAGATATAGGGGGGGGCTCCTACAATGAGCAGTTCTTC
TRBV6-6	few	TRBJ2-3	-	CASRRNTQYF	TGTGCCAGCAGGAGAAATACGCAGTATTTT